This is a list of T cell receptor beta chains from one sample in a study of identical twins. TCRdb independently ran MiXCR on the 5' RACE reads; one entry per CDR3 protein. The table shows around 470,000 distinct CDR3 sequences, with more than 13% occurring only once. These sequences were also reported in another study, on yellow fever vaccine responses in identical twins.

The sequencing sample was made of CD4+ T cells sorted from blood. The receptors come from a woman between 18 and 29 years old in good health. The CDR3 runs from the conserved cysteine through the conserved F or W. A D gene is named only where the DNA matches it firmly. Only some rows state a clone size, as once, few, many or a class for expanded clones.

V gene: TRBV2; clone size: NA; J gene: TRBJ2-7; D gene: NA; CDR3 protein: CASRDTGMDEQYF; CDR3 DNA: TGTGCCAGCAGAGACACAGGGATGGACGAGCAGTACTTC
V gene: TRBV3-1; clone size: NA; J gene: TRBJ1-1; D gene: NA; CDR3 protein: CASSHLAGSTEAFF; CDR3 DNA: TGTGCCAGCAGCCACTTGGCAGGTAGTACTGAAGCTTTCTTT
V gene: TRBV12-3/TRBV12-4; clone size: few; J gene: TRBJ1-1; D gene: NA; CDR3 protein: CASTQGGSVRAFF; CDR3 DNA: TGTGCCAGCACCCAAGGAGGGTCGGTTAGAGCTTTCTTT
V gene: TRBV29-1; clone size: NA; J gene: TRBJ1-2; D gene: TRBD1; CDR3 protein: CSASRDREDYGYTF; CDR3 DNA: TGCAGCGCAAGTAGGGACAGGGAGGACTATGGCTACACCTTC
V gene: TRBV15; clone size: few; J gene: TRBJ2-7; D gene: TRBD2; CDR3 protein: CATSRDSSGSAEQYF; CDR3 DNA: TGTGCCACCAGCAGAGATTCTAGCGGGAGTGCCGAGCAGTACTTC
V gene: TRBV20-1; clone size: NA; J gene: TRBJ1-5; D gene: TRBD1; CDR3 protein: CSASYSGQGVNQPQHF; CDR3 DNA: TGCAGTGCTAGTTACTCTGGACAGGGAGTAAATCAGCCCCAGCATTTT
V gene: TRBV19; clone size: NA; J gene: TRBJ2-5; D gene: NA; CDR3 protein: CASRQGRETQYF; CDR3 DNA: TGTGCCAGTAGGCAAGGTCGGGAGACCCAGTACTTC
V gene: TRBV12-3/TRBV12-4; clone size: few; J gene: TRBJ1-4; D gene: TRBD1; CDR3 protein: CASRRQGLTNEKLFF; CDR3 DNA: TGTGCCAGCAGAAGACAGGGGTTAACTAATGAAAAACTGTTTTTT
V gene: TRBV5-1; clone size: NA; J gene: TRBJ2-2; D gene: NA; CDR3 protein: CASSLGPRITGELFF; CDR3 DNA: TGCGCCAGCAGCCTCGGCCCTAGAATAACCGGGGAGCTGTTTTTT
V gene: TRBV3-1; clone size: many; J gene: TRBJ2-5; D gene: TRBD1; CDR3 protein: CASSRTGSRTQETQYF; CDR3 DNA: TGTGCCAGCAGCCGGACAGGATCAAGGACCCAAGAGACCCAGTACTTC
V gene: TRBV12-3/TRBV12-4; clone size: NA; J gene: TRBJ2-2; D gene: NA; CDR3 protein: CASSLWGLTGELFF; CDR3 DNA: TGTGCCAGCAGTTTGTGGGGGCTTACCGGGGAGCTGTTTTTT
V gene: TRBV4-2; clone size: many; J gene: TRBJ2-7; D gene: TRBD1; CDR3 protein: CASSQETGDEQYF; CDR3 DNA: TGTGCCAGCAGCCAGGAGACAGGGGACGAGCAGTACTTC
V gene: TRBV7-2; clone size: NA; J gene: TRBJ2-7; D gene: NA; CDR3 protein: CASSLVGSGEYEQYF; CDR3 DNA: TGTGCCAGCAGCTTAGTGGGATCGGGAGAGTACGAGCAGTACTTC
V gene: TRBV9; clone size: few; J gene: TRBJ2-5; D gene: NA; CDR3 protein: CASSTDLTGGVKETQYF; CDR3 DNA: TGTGCCAGCAGCACCGATCTCACTGGCGGGGTCAAAGAGACCCAGTACTTC
V gene: TRBV7-9; clone size: many; J gene: TRBJ2-3; D gene: TRBD2; CDR3 protein: CASSALTIAGDTDTQYF; CDR3 DNA: TGTGCCAGCAGCGCCCTTACCATAGCGGGAGACACAGATACGCAGTATTTT
V gene: TRBV6-1; clone size: NA; J gene: TRBJ2-7; D gene: TRBD1; CDR3 protein: CASRGTGGLQYF; CDR3 DNA: TGTGCCAGCAGGGGGACAGGGGGTCTGCAGTACTTC
V gene: TRBV20-1; clone size: NA; J gene: TRBJ2-7; D gene: NA; CDR3 protein: CSATTQGAVSGRLYEQYF; CDR3 DNA: TGCAGTGCTACTACCCAGGGGGCGGTTAGCGGGAGACTCTACGAGCAGTACTTC
V gene: TRBV20-1; clone size: NA; J gene: TRBJ2-5; D gene: NA; CDR3 protein: CSAPDSGETQYF; CDR3 DNA: TGCAGTGCCCCGGACAGTGGAGAGACCCAGTACTTC
V gene: TRBV20-1; clone size: few; J gene: TRBJ2-1; D gene: NA; CDR3 protein: CSAPSNERTHNEQFF; CDR3 DNA: TGCAGTGCTCCCAGTAACGAGCGGACCCACAATGAGCAGTTCTTC
V gene: TRBV6-1; clone size: NA; J gene: TRBJ2-1; D gene: TRBD1; CDR3 protein: CASRNPGTGVDNEQFF; CDR3 DNA: TGTGCCAGCAGGAATCCCGGGACAGGGGTTGACAATGAGCAGTTCTTC
V gene: TRBV3-1; clone size: many; J gene: TRBJ2-2; D gene: TRBD1; CDR3 protein: CASSGRQGAGELFF; CDR3 DNA: TGTGCCAGCAGCGGACGACAGGGCGCCGGGGAGCTGTTTTTT
V gene: TRBV7-8; clone size: few; J gene: TRBJ2-7; D gene: NA; CDR3 protein: CASSLGGGPLSYEQYF; CDR3 DNA: TGTGCCAGCAGCTTAGGGGGGGGCCCACTCTCCTACGAGCAGTACTTC
V gene: TRBV5-6; clone size: few; J gene: TRBJ2-1; D gene: TRBD2; CDR3 protein: CASSWTPGGPRNEQFF; CDR3 DNA: TGTGCCAGCAGCTGGACCCCGGGGGGGCCGAGGAATGAGCAGTTCTTC
V gene: TRBV3-1; clone size: NA; J gene: TRBJ2-5; D gene: NA; CDR3 protein: CASSQWGETQYF; CDR3 DNA: TGTGCCAGCAGCCAATGGGGAGAGACCCAGTACTTC
V gene: TRBV6-1; clone size: few; J gene: TRBJ2-1; D gene: TRBD1; CDR3 protein: CASTRGGTGFNEQFF; CDR3 DNA: TGTGCCAGCACCCGGGGTGGGACAGGGTTTAATGAGCAGTTCTTC
V gene: TRBV6-5; clone size: NA; J gene: TRBJ2-7; D gene: NA; CDR3 protein: CASSYETGRAYEQYF; CDR3 DNA: TGTGCCAGCAGTTATGAGACAGGACGGGCCTACGAGCAGTACTTC
V gene: TRBV9; clone size: few; J gene: TRBJ2-7; D gene: NA; CDR3 protein: CASSVKARSYEQYF; CDR3 DNA: TGTGCCAGCAGCGTAAAGGCACGATCCTACGAGCAGTACTTC
V gene: TRBV12-3/TRBV12-4; clone size: many; J gene: TRBJ1-2; D gene: NA; CDR3 protein: CASSPQTYGYTF; CDR3 DNA: TGTGCCAGCAGTCCACAGACGTATGGCTACACCTTC
V gene: TRBV12-3/TRBV12-4; clone size: few; J gene: TRBJ2-4; D gene: TRBD1; CDR3 protein: CASGTGRIQYF; CDR3 DNA: TGTGCCAGCGGGACAGGGCGAATTCAGTACTTC
V gene: TRBV5-1; clone size: NA; J gene: TRBJ2-3; D gene: NA; CDR3 protein: CASSTTQGADTQYF; CDR3 DNA: TGCGCCAGCAGCACAACCCAAGGGGCAGATACGCAGTATTTT
V gene: TRBV12-3/TRBV12-4; clone size: few; J gene: TRBJ2-3; D gene: TRBD2; CDR3 protein: CASTLGREDGDTQYF; CDR3 DNA: TGTGCCAGCACCCTGGGGCGGGAGGATGGGGATACGCAGTATTTT
V gene: TRBV10-1; clone size: NA; J gene: TRBJ2-1; D gene: TRBD1; CDR3 protein: CASSGTGTGIYNEQFF; CDR3 DNA: TGCGCCAGCAGTGGAACCGGGACAGGGATATACAATGAGCAGTTCTTC
V gene: TRBV5-1; clone size: NA; J gene: TRBJ2-7; D gene: TRBD1; CDR3 protein: CASSLGGTGAREQYF; CDR3 DNA: TGCGCCAGCAGCTTGGGTGGGACAGGGGCCAGGGAGCAGTACTTC
V gene: TRBV7-8; clone size: few; J gene: TRBJ2-7; D gene: TRBD1; CDR3 protein: CASSLVGTGALYEQYF; CDR3 DNA: TGTGCCAGCAGCTTAGTTGGGACAGGGGCCCTCTACGAGCAGTACTTC
V gene: TRBV12-3/TRBV12-4; clone size: few; J gene: TRBJ2-1; D gene: NA; CDR3 protein: CASSPFAQGEQFF; CDR3 DNA: TGTGCCAGCAGCCCCTTTGCCCAGGGTGAGCAGTTCTTC
V gene: TRBV28; clone size: NA; J gene: TRBJ2-5; D gene: NA; CDR3 protein: CASRTTGRETQYF; CDR3 DNA: TGTGCCAGCAGAACTACAGGGCGGGAGACCCAGTACTTC
V gene: TRBV7-2; clone size: few; J gene: TRBJ2-5; D gene: NA; CDR3 protein: CASSLNPRGTQYF; CDR3 DNA: TGTGCCAGCAGCTTGAACCCCAGGGGGACCCAGTACTTC
V gene: TRBV2; clone size: NA; J gene: TRBJ2-5; D gene: NA; CDR3 protein: CASRRQIQETQYF; CDR3 DNA: TGTGCCAGCAGACGACAGATCCAAGAGACCCAGTACTTC
V gene: TRBV5-4; clone size: few; J gene: TRBJ2-2; D gene: TRBD2; CDR3 protein: CASRRLAGGPNTGELFF; CDR3 DNA: TGTGCCAGCAGGCGGCTAGCGGGGGGACCGAACACCGGGGAGCTGTTTTTT
V gene: TRBV20-1; clone size: few; J gene: TRBJ2-3; D gene: NA; CDR3 protein: CSVRGGGPADTQYF; CDR3 DNA: TGCAGTGTCCGAGGGGGGGGTCCCGCAGATACGCAGTATTTT
V gene: TRBV29-1; clone size: many; J gene: TRBJ1-5; D gene: NA; CDR3 protein: CSVGQGGGNQPQHF; CDR3 DNA: TGCAGCGTTGGGCAGGGCGGTGGCAATCAGCCCCAGCATTTT
V gene: TRBV3-1; clone size: few; J gene: TRBJ2-3; D gene: NA; CDR3 protein: CASSQDQGGTQYF; CDR3 DNA: TGTGCCAGCAGCCAAGATCAGGGGGGGACGCAGTATTTT
V gene: TRBV7-3; clone size: once; J gene: TRBJ2-5; D gene: NA; CDR3 protein: CASTARGPRYQETQYF; CDR3 DNA: TGTGCCAGCACCGCTCGGGGACCGAGATACCAAGAGACCCAGTACTTC
V gene: TRBV12-3/TRBV12-4; clone size: NA; J gene: TRBJ2-3; D gene: NA; CDR3 protein: CASIARGGRTDTQYF; CDR3 DNA: TGTGCCAGCATTGCAAGGGGGGGGCGTACAGATACGCAGTATTTT
V gene: TRBV14; clone size: NA; J gene: TRBJ1-1; D gene: NA; CDR3 protein: CASSQVPGANTEAFF; CDR3 DNA: TGTGCCAGCAGCCAAGTCCCGGGGGCGAACACTGAAGCTTTCTTT
V gene: TRBV5-4; clone size: NA; J gene: TRBJ2-7; D gene: NA; CDR3 protein: CASSLTARGEQYF; CDR3 DNA: TGTGCCAGCAGCTTGACTGCACGCGGGGAGCAGTACTTC
V gene: TRBV11-2; clone size: few; J gene: TRBJ2-5; D gene: TRBD2; CDR3 protein: CASSHRLAGISVGETQYF; CDR3 DNA: TGTGCCAGCAGCCACAGACTAGCGGGAATTTCGGTGGGAGAGACCCAGTACTTC
V gene: TRBV4-3; clone size: NA; J gene: TRBJ2-7; D gene: TRBD1; CDR3 protein: CASSEDRASSYEQYF; CDR3 DNA: TGCGCCAGCAGCGAAGACAGGGCGAGCTCCTACGAGCAGTACTTC
V gene: TRBV2; clone size: NA; J gene: TRBJ1-2; D gene: NA; CDR3 protein: CASSQGVRNTF; CDR3 DNA: TGTGCCAGCAGCCAAGGGGTAAGAAACACCTTC
V gene: TRBV2; clone size: NA; J gene: TRBJ1-1; D gene: TRBD1; CDR3 protein: CASRGDSLNTEAFF; CDR3 DNA: TGTGCCAGCAGAGGGGACAGCCTGAACACTGAAGCTTTCTTT
V gene: TRBV3-1; clone size: few; J gene: TRBJ2-1; D gene: NA; CDR3 protein: CASSQDPGARSYNEQFF; CDR3 DNA: TGTGCCAGCAGCCAAGATCCGGGGGCAAGGTCCTACAATGAGCAGTTCTTC
V gene: TRBV29-1; clone size: NA; J gene: TRBJ2-7; D gene: NA; CDR3 protein: CSVGFRSSYEQYF; CDR3 DNA: TGCAGCGTTGGGTTTCGGAGCTCCTACGAGCAGTACTTC
V gene: TRBV23-1; clone size: few; J gene: TRBJ2-1; D gene: NA; CDR3 protein: CASTRRGFTYNEQFF; CDR3 DNA: TGCGCCAGCACCCGACGGGGATTTACCTACAATGAGCAGTTCTTC
V gene: TRBV15; clone size: NA; J gene: TRBJ2-7; D gene: NA; CDR3 protein: CATSRGRQTYEQYF; CDR3 DNA: TGTGCCACCAGCAGAGGAAGACAGACCTACGAGCAGTACTTC